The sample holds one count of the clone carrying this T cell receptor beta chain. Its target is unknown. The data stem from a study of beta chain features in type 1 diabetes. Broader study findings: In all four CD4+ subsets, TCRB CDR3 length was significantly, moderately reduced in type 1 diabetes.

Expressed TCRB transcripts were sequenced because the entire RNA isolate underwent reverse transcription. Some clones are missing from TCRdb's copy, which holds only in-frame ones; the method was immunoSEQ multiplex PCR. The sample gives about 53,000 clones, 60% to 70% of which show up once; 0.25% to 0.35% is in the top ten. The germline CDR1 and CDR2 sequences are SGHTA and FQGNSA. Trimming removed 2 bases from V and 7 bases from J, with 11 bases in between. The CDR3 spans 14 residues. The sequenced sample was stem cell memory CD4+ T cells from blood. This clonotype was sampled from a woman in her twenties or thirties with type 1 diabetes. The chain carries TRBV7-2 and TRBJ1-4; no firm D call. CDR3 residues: CASSLSQGGEKLFF. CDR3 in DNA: TGTGCCAGCAGCTTAAGTCAAGGAGGTGAAAAACTGTTTTTT.